This TCR beta chain was profiled in a study of blood T cell repertoires in COVID-19. Under the authors' procedure: Reference gene primer amplification gave estimated nucleated cell counts. Clones were read by immunoSEQ multiplex PCR, and TCRdb kept only the in-frame ones, dropping some. That table gives V, J and clone size, and the DNA gave D and trimming. This table has 400,000 to 450,000 clones, 80% to 90% appearing once. CDR3 length equals 19 residues. Germline lookup yields CDR1 LNHDA and CDR2 SQIVND (reference sequence). Trimming at V came to 3 bases and at J to 0 bases, leaving 11 bases not matched to a gene.

Input material: peripheral blood. The chain recombines TRBV19 with TRBJ2-6, with 7 bases aligning to TRBD2. The TCR was taken from a woman aged 25 to 39 with active or convalescent COVID-19. CDR3 nucleotide sequence: TGTGCCAGTAGTATTGGGAGGGCAGGTGGACCCTCTGGGGCCAACGTCCTGACTTTC. Protein: CASSIGRAGGPSGANVLTF.